This T cell receptor (beta chain) was recorded in a study of monozygotic twins with cystic fibrosis (dated by TCRdb to the early 2020s). The study in broad terms: Roughly 2.8 micrograms of fragmented DNA went through around 16 PCR cycles to produce barcoded libraries. TCR beta repertoires were compared within and between 16 monozygotic twin pairs with cystic fibrosis so that genetic influence on V and J gene usage could be assessed. Ten female and six male twin pairs, aged about 2.0 to 36.4 years (median around 10 years) and mostly children and adolescents, were included in the cohort. Twins were ranked among around 960 cohort participants for weight-for-height and FEVPerc (FEV1 disease centile) at the day of blood sampling. Data for three of the twin pairs had previously been reported in another context. Here is what the overall study found, with its caveats: Simpson clonality was generally low (median about 0.01), which suggests a naive-dominated repertoire, and clonality was higher in the most severely affected patients. V gene usage was most similar to the co-twin in 13 of 16 pairs, and J usage was most similar to the co-twin in 8 of 16 pairs, which suggests genetic constraints. Sharing of nucleotide-identical clonotypes was significantly greater within monozygotic CF twin pairs than between unrelated CF individuals (P = 0.000026, Mann-Whitney). Only a small cohort was studied, and no association of shared CDR3 numbers with age, concordance or disease severity was found.

Counted from cysteine to phenylalanine, this CDR3 has 13 amino acids. CDR3 DNA only is kept here, 39 bases in frame from base 1. The germline V gene provides CDR1 MGHRA and CDR2 YSYEKL. V sheds 1 base and J sheds 9 bases, leaving 10 bases between their ends. TCR beta CDR3 regions were amplified by multiplex PCR using the immunoSEQ immune profiling system, following the manufacturer's instructions. Sequencing was performed on an Illumina NextSeq system. The original pipeline was this. The immunoSEQ Analyzer platform handled processing of the sequence data, and clonality was calculated by taking the square root of Simpson's index of productive rearrangements. Jensen-Shannon distance served as the measure of similarity in V and J usage, while OLGA was used to compute CDR3 generation probabilities. Shared CDR3 sequences were searched in the immuneACCESS database (August 2020) and in VDJdb (December 2020). TCRdb re-hosts the immuneACCESS table, in-frame sequences only. Its copies lack some clones; in the studies checked, an unresolved V gene accounts for under half of them, and the cause for the rest is not known. D and trimming were read from the DNA, whereas the V and J calls and clone size are those reported in that table. The sample table shows around 20,000 clones, and 80% to 90% are seen once. The ten most abundant clones make up approximately 1.2% of the sample.

Notes on this clone: Its antigen is currently not known. No clone much larger than this one lies a single base away; base qualities are absent.

The twin pairs came from the European Cystic Fibrosis Twin and Sibling Study Cohort, a cohort that recruited patients from over a hundred CF clinics across 14 European countries. Zygosity and CFTR genotype were verified in-house, with zygosity tested by multiplex PCR of nine short tandem repeat loci. Each twin gave a peripheral blood sample, and clinical parameters were documented on that same day of blood sampling. Phenol/chloroform extraction was used to isolate genomic DNA from peripheral blood cells, and the DNA was then kept in TE buffer at 4 degrees C. The rearranged chain carries TRBV4-1 and TRBJ2-1; too little of a D gene remains to name it. Sequencing input: blood. The TCR sequence derives from a woman in her 30s with cystic fibrosis. CDR3 sequence: CASSQASNSEQFF. The DNA reads as follows: TGCGCCAGCAGCCAAGCCTCGAACAGTGAGCAGTTCTTC.